The 26 T cell receptor beta chains below all came from one sample that was sequenced in a study of metastatic and nonmetastatic thyroid tumors. Every patient was untreated before thyroid surgery. TCRdb re-called the PCR reads via MiXCR. The repertoire holds 30,000 to 45,000 clones, less than 25% seen once, with around 16% in the top ten. The sample comprised blood. The receptors shown here come from a female donor with papillary thyroid cancer or a benign thyroid nodule (not recorded which). Some clones in this sample may be carry-over from other donors' samples.

This sequence joins TRBV3-1 and TRBJ2-1; possibly TRBD1 for D (7 bases). Germline CDR1 and CDR2: LGHDT and YNNKEL (reference sequence). The V and J ends lost 0 bases and 6 bases respectively, with 21 bases between them. The CDR3 length is 18 residues. The CDR3 loop is CASSQDRGGGLALNEQFF. The CDR3 nucleotides are TGTGCCAGCAGCCAAGATCGTGGAGGGGGCCTTGCCCTCAATGAGCAGTTCTTC.

This clone was seen repeatedly, ten times or more. This may be a read error, as it is one base from a much larger clone. The J gene is TRBJ1-1, the V gene TRBV4-1, with D unresolved. The CDR3 is made up of 14 amino acids. Looked up from germline, CDR1 is MGHRA and CDR2 is YSYEKL. CDR3 DNA: TGCGCCAGCAGCCAAGATATTCTTCCCACTGAAGTTTTCTTT. It encodes CASSQDILPTEVFF.

In this sample, this clone turned up many times. CDR3 protein: CSASRTSDRASEQYF. The CDR3 region has the DNA TGCAGTGCTAGTCGTACTTCGGACAGGGCATCCGAGCAGTACTTC. The chain recombines TRBV20-1 with TRBJ2-7; 8 nucleotides match TRBD1. The CDR3 covers 15 residues. J lost 6 bases, V lost 3 bases, and 13 bases had no gene match. CDR1 is DFQATT and CDR2 is SNEGSKA in the germline V gene (reference sequence).

The rearrangement links TRBV20-1 to TRBJ1-2; D gene unclear. The V end lost 0 bases, the J end lost 2 bases, and 13 bases lay between the germline ends. This CDR3 is built from 15 residues. Germline V CDR1 and CDR2: DFQATT, SNEGSKA (reference sequence). Written as DNA, the CDR3 is TGCAGTGCTAGAGATCTTACGGTATCGAACTATGGCTACACCTTC. As protein: CSARDLTVSNYGYTF.

The sample holds many counts of this clone. The genes are TRBV27 and TRBJ2-5; no clear D. V was cut by 2 bases and J by 7 bases, with 14 bases left in between. There are 14 residues in the CDR3. Germline-derived CDR1 and CDR2 are MNHEY and SMNVEV (reference sequence). The CDR3 spells CASSLRAPLGTQYF. The DNA of the CDR3 is TGTGCCAGCAGTTTACGGGCCCCCCTGGGGACCCAGTACTTC.

This clone occurred many times. The gene calls are TRBV12-3 or TRBV12-4 and TRBJ2-2, with 8 bases lining up with TRBD2. J was trimmed by 4 bases and V by 3 bases; bases with no gene match: 4. This CDR3 has 15 residues. The CDR3 DNA sequence: TGTGCCAGCAGTTTGTCGGGGGGGGGCACCGGGGAGCTGTTTTTT. Amino acids: CASSLSGGGTGELFF.

The genes are TRBV5-1 and TRBJ1-5; 12 bases line up with TRBD1. The CDR3 length is 16 residues. Trimming took 0 bases from V and 11 from J; bases not matched to a gene: 9. Germline V CDR1 and CDR2: SGHRS, YFSETQ. The CDR3 is CASSLEPGQGATAQHF. In DNA, the CDR3 is TGCGCCAGCAGCTTGGAGCCGGGACAGGGGGCTACGGCCCAGCATTTT.

The CDR3 sequence is CASSSSGMVSTEAFF. For the CDR3, the DNA is TGTGCCAGCAGTTCCTCCGGCATGGTGAGTACTGAAGCTTTCTTT. The chain links TRBV6-2 or TRBV6-3 to TRBJ1-1; the D is unclear. Per the germline V gene, CDR1 is MNHEY and CDR2 is SVGEGT. This CDR3 contains 15 residues. Trimming removed 4 bases at V and 5 bases at J, with 17 bases between.

This clone was observed many times. The genes are TRBV28 and TRBJ1-4, with D uncertain. Trimming left V 6 bases short and J 3 bases short, with 8 bases between. Germline V lookup: CDR1 MDHEN, CDR2 SYDVKM. The CDR3 extends over 13 amino acids. The CDR3 protein is CASRTVPNEKLFF. Here the CDR3 DNA reads TGTGCCAGCAGGACGGTGCCTAATGAAAAACTGTTTTTT.

This clone appeared many times. The V and J genes are TRBV11-2 and TRBJ1-2, with a possible D match to TRBD1 (5 bases). The germline V and J ends were trimmed by 5 bases and 4 bases, with 14 bases remaining between them. This CDR3 is built from 14 residues. Germline CDR1 SGHAT, CDR2 FQNNGV. CDR3 sequence reads: CASSPSSGGYGYTF. The CDR3 nucleotides are TGTGCCAGCAGCCCCAGTTCGGGGGGCTATGGCTACACCTTC.

As to this clone: A much more abundant neighbour one base away suggests this may be a read error. This chain joins TRBV18 and TRBJ1-6; TRBD1 matches 7 bases. Trimming removed 3 bases from V and 7 bases from J; junction bases left unmatched: 6. This CDR3 region has 15 residues. The V gene's germline CDR1 is KGHSH and CDR2 LQKENI. CDR3 bases: TGTGCCAGCTCACCGGGGACAGTGCTCAATTCACCCCTCCACTTT. It specifies CASSPGTVLNSPLHF.

This clone was recorded at least ten times. The chain recombines TRBV5-4 with TRBJ1-2, with 7 bases that match TRBD1. In germline, CDR1 is SGHNT, CDR2 YYREEE (reference sequence). The ends lost 4 bases at V and 8 bases at J; junction bases unmatched: 8. This CDR3 spans 13 amino acids. The CDR3 here is CASSTTGEEGYTF. The CDR3 DNA reads TGTGCCAGCAGCACCACAGGGGAGGAGGGCTACACCTTC.

This clone was observed a handful of times. This sequence joins TRBV6-1 and TRBJ2-2, with D tentatively TRBD1 (5 bases). Germline-derived CDR1 and CDR2 are MNHNS and SASEGT. V was trimmed by 3 bases and J by 5 bases, leaving 19 bases between them. The CDR3 sequence is 17 residues long. The CDR3 coding sequence is TGTGCCAGCAGTGAGGGCAGGGTTAATTATAGGACCGGGGAGCTGTTTTTT. It encodes CASSEGRVNYRTGELFF.

Note on this clone: Being one base from a much bigger clone, this may be a read error. The V and J genes are TRBV6-1 and TRBJ2-2; possible D gene TRBD1, 6 bases. The CDR3 sequence is 14 residues long. V was pared by 4 bases and J by 4 bases, with 10 bases between. From germline, CDR1 is MNHNS and CDR2 SASEGT. CDR3: CASSVGAGTGELFF. The CDR3 bases are TGTGCCAGCAGTGTGGGGGCGGGCACCGGGGAGCTGTTTTTT.

Many counts were recorded for this clone. The gene calls are TRBV12-3 or TRBV12-4 and TRBJ2-1; either TRBD1 or TRBD2 may supply D (6 bases each). V lost 6 bases, J lost 7 bases, and 19 bases lay in between. The CDR3 is 15 residues long. In DNA form, the CDR3 reads TGTGCCAGCAGCCAAAGGGGGGCGGGATCTAATGAGCAGTTCTTC. Translating gives CASSQRGAGSNEQFF.

This clone appeared many times. The chain has TRBV5-1 and TRBJ2-1; 7 bases fit TRBD2. This CDR3 comprises 14 residues. Germline V gives CDR1 SGHRS, CDR2 YFSETQ. V lost 0 bases to trimming and J lost 8 bases; unmatched junction nucleotides: 5. The CDR3 coding sequence is TGCGCCAGCAGCTTGGAGGGGACTATCGATGAGCAGTTCTTC. This sequence encodes CASSLEGTIDEQFF.

This clone was seen repeatedly, ten times or more. The J gene is TRBJ1-2, the V gene TRBV5-1; the match to TRBD1 covers 7 bases. The CDR3 has 14 residues. Germline V gives CDR1 SGHRS, CDR2 YFSETQ. V gave up 0 bases and J gave up 4 bases; unmatched junction bases: 3. The CDR3 DNA follows: TGCGCCAGCAGCTTGGGACAGGGAGGCTATGGCTACACCTTC. Translating gives CASSLGQGGYGYTF.

In regard to this clone: A much larger clone differs from this one at a single base, so this may be a read error. Other DNA sequences of this sample code for an identical CDR3. The gene calls are TRBV7-9 and TRBJ2-1; 10 nucleotides align to TRBD2. CDR1 and CDR2 from the germline V gene are SEHNR and FQNEAQ (reference sequence). The CDR3 totals 14 residues. Written as DNA, the CDR3 is TGTGCCAGCAGGTCTAGCGGGAGTTACAATGAACAGTTCTTC. Protein product: CASRSSGSYNEQFF. Drawing the rest from reference TRBV7-9 and TRBJ2-1, the complete variable domain is DTGVSQNPRHKITKRGQNVTFRCDPISEHNRLYWYRQTLGQGPEFLTYFQNEAQLEKSRLLSDRFSAERPKGSFSTLEIQRTEQGDSAMYLCASRSSGSYNEQFFGPGTRLTVL.

This sequence joins TRBV7-2 and TRBJ1-2, with D tentatively TRBD1 (5 bases). V lost 5 bases to trimming and J lost 4 bases, with 17 bases between them. The CDR3 runs to 15 residues. The germline V gene has CDR1 SGHTA and CDR2 FQGNSA. The CDR3 nucleotides are TGTGCCAGCAGCCCGGGCTGGGGGGGAACCTATGGCTACACCTTC. This translates into CASSPGWGGTYGYTF.

The genes are TRBV28 and TRBJ2-5, with 8 bases fitting TRBD2. Per germline, CDR1 MDHEN and CDR2 SYDVKM. V lost 6 bases to trimming and J lost 2 bases; unmatched junction nucleotides: 2. The CDR3 is made up of 13 amino acids. CDR3 amino acids: CASSGTSQETQYF. CDR3 coding DNA: TGTGCCAGCAGCGGGACTAGTCAAGAGACCCAGTACTTC.

There are many counts of this clone. The chain employs TRBV2 and TRBJ2-1, with 9 bases lining up with TRBD2. This CDR3 spans 14 amino acids. Germline loops: CDR1 SNHLY, CDR2 FYNNEI. J was trimmed by 9 bases and V by 7 bases; bases with no gene match: 10. The CDR3 nucleotides are TGTGCCAGCAATAGGCGGGAGGGCCAGGGTGAGCAGTTCTTC. Translating it yields CASNRREGQGEQFF.

This clone was counted between two and nine times. The V gene is TRBV6-1, the J gene TRBJ1-2, with D possibly TRBD1 on 5 matching bases. V was trimmed by 7 bases and J by 5 bases, leaving 20 bases between them. The CDR3 spans 15 residues. CDR1 and CDR2 from the germline V gene are MNHNS and SASEGT. This CDR3 is CASIPTREGIYGYTF. For the CDR3, the DNA is TGTGCCAGCATTCCGACTCGGGAGGGGATTTATGGCTACACCTTC.

This clone is classed as medium-sized. V gene TRBV6-1 combines with J gene TRBJ2-1, with 10 bases identical to TRBD2. Trimming cost V 10 bases and J 4 bases; bases outside gene matches: 4. The CDR3 has 13 amino acids. Germline-derived CDR1 and CDR2 are MNHNS and SASEGT. CDR3 loop: CATRTSGYNEQFF. CDR3 nucleotides: TGTGCCACCCGGACTAGCGGTTACAATGAGCAGTTCTTC.

This clone appeared a few times. The chain joins TRBV12-3 or TRBV12-4 to TRBJ2-5; D not certain. CDR3 length equals 14 residues. The V and J ends lost 3 bases and 1 base respectively, with 9 bases between them. The CDR3 region has the DNA TGTGCCAGCAGTTTGCAAGAATCCCAAGAGACCCAGTACTTC. Its translation: CASSLQESQETQYF.

A remark on this clone: A read error may account for a junction end that differs from germline. The chain employs TRBV5-6 and TRBJ2-3, with 7 nucleotides matching TRBD1. The CDR3 length is 16 residues. CDR1 and CDR2 from the germline V gene are SGHDT and YYEEEE. The CDR3 DNA reads TGTGCCAGCAGCTGGGGGACAGTCGTCTTCACATATACGCAGTATTTT. Translating gives CASSWGTVVFTYTQYF. The complete variable domain, with remaining parts taken from reference TRBV5-6 and TRBJ2-3, reads DAGVTQSPTHLIKTRGQQVTLRCSPKSGHDTVSWYQQALGQGPQFIFQYYEEEERQRGNFPDRFSGHQFPNYSSELNVNALLLGDSALYLCASSWGTVVFTYTQYFGPGTRLTVL.

About this clone itself: A much larger clone sits a single nucleotide away, making a read error possible. At the DNA level, this CDR3 is encoded by other sequences in the same sample as well. The CDR3 DNA sequence: TGTGCAAGCAGCTTCGAGATTGTCCGCGAGCAGTACTTC. Translation gives CASSFEIVREQYF. The chain is built from TRBV5-4 and TRBJ2-7; no clear D. Germline V gene lookup returns CDR1 SGHNT and CDR2 YYREEE (reference sequence). This CDR3 region has 13 residues.